Below are 6 T cell receptor beta chains sequenced from a single sample in a study of cytomegalovirus exposure and HLA in healthy donors. The PCR employed 60 Vbeta primers together with 13 Jbeta primers. Only in-frame clones appear in the TCRdb table, and some are missing; sequencing was by immunoSEQ multiplex PCR. Of about 170,000 clones in the sample, around 76% were seen once. The sequenced material came from PBMCs. The receptors were gathered from a female donor in good health and CMV-seronegative.

CDR3 sequence: CASSTIGNYGYTF. CDR3 coding DNA: TGTGCCAGCAGCACGATCGGGAACTATGGCTACACCTTC. J is TRBJ1-2 and V is TRBV5-6; D not resolved. Deletions cut 4 bases from V and 2 bases from J, with 9 bases between. The CDR3 spans 13 residues. Looked up from germline, CDR1 is SGHDT and CDR2 is YYEEEE. The whole variable domain, filled in from reference TRBV5-6 and TRBJ1-2, reads DAGVTQSPTHLIKTRGQQVTLRCSPKSGHDTVSWYQQALGQGPQFIFQYYEEEERQRGNFPDRFSGHQFPNYSSELNVNALLLGDSALYLCASSTIGNYGYTFGSGTRLTVV.

CDR3 DNA: TGTGCCAGCAGCGTACTGGACAGACCTTATGGCTACACCTTC. Translation gives CASSVLDRPYGYTF. The chain is built from TRBV9 and TRBJ1-2, with D possibly being TRBD1 (6 bases). Germline V gene data show CDR1 as SGDLS and CDR2 as YYNGEE. V was clipped by 1 base and J by 5 bases, with 12 bases between them. The CDR3 covers 14 residues.

DNA for the CDR3: TGCGCCAGCAGCCTGGGAGGGACCTACGAGCAGTACTTC. Translating gives CASSLGGTYEQYF. This chain connects TRBV5-1 to TRBJ2-7, with 7 bases identical to TRBD2. The CDR3 spans 13 residues. After removal of 4 bases from V and 2 bases from J, the junction contained 3 bases not matched to a gene. Per the germline V gene, CDR1 is SGHRS and CDR2 is YFSETQ. The variable domain in full, completed from reference TRBV5-1 and TRBJ2-7, reads KAGVTQTPRYLIKTRGQQVTLSCSPISGHRSVSWYQQTPGQGLQFLFEYFSETQRNKGNFPGRFSGRQFSNSRSEMNVSTLELGDSALYLCASSLGGTYEQYFGPGTRLTVT.

The gene calls are TRBV18 and TRBJ1-3; TRBD1 matches 10 bases. With V trimmed by 8 bases and J by 0 bases, 1 base remained unmatched. Germline assignment: CDR1 KGHSH and CDR2 LQKENI. This CDR3 has 14 residues. In nucleotides, the CDR3 is TGTGCCAGCCGGGACAGGGGCTCTGGAAACACCATATATTTT. Protein sequence: CASRDRGSGNTIYF.

This clone was seen a single time. The chain carries TRBV6-1 and TRBJ2-1; D not resolved. V lost 11 bases and J 0 bases, leaving 17 bases between the germline ends. The CDR3 loop spans 15 amino acids. CDR1 is MNHNS and CDR2 is SASEGT in the germline V gene. The CDR3 coding sequence is TGTGCCTCCAAACCTCCTCCTAGCTCCTACAATGAGCAGTTCTTC. Translated: CASKPPPSSYNEQFF.

The chain combines TRBV2 with TRBJ1-2, with D possibly matching TRBD1 (5 bases). Germline assignment: CDR1 SNHLY and CDR2 FYNNEI. The V and J ends lost 5 bases and 2 bases respectively, with 15 bases between them. The CDR3 sequence is 15 residues long. The CDR3 loop is CASSPGRDGNYGYTF. In DNA, the CDR3 is TGTGCCAGCAGTCCCGGGAGGGACGGGAACTATGGCTACACCTTC.